This T cell receptor beta chain was identified during a study of T cell responses to AZD1222 COVID-19 vaccine (dated by TCRdb to the early 2020s). Context from the whole study: AZD1222 recipients given second doses at about 4 weeks or at about 12 weeks were pooled, since spike-specific TCR depth and breadth were not found to differ between the two schedules. TCR sequencing covered roughly 230 trial participants: about 210 given two doses of AZD1222 and approximately 26 given two doses of MenACWY control vaccine. Enrollment into the trials was organized by age into subgroups of 18-55, 56-69 and 70-plus years, and those subgroups contained roughly 160, 29 and 62 TCR-sequenced participants, respectively.

Based on the germline V gene (reference sequence), the CDR1 and CDR2 sequences are LNHDA and SQIVND. Trimming costs V 5 bases and J 0 bases, and their ends lie 14 bases apart. The CDR3 spans 16 residues, from the cysteine through the phenylalanine. Kept here is only the CDR3 DNA, which spans 48 bases and is read in frame from base 1. The time point label for this specimen denotes: baseline before first vaccination. Samples from vaccinated people were obtained from the UK trials COV001 and COV002, which included a single-blind randomized controlled phase 2/3 trial of AZD1222 (ChAdOx1 nCoV-19) in healthy adults. For TCRbeta chain sequencing, PBMC samples were collected from trial participants at day 0 and at day 28 after the second dose. What the research found in general, with its limitations: Conclusions about previously exposed vaccinees are limited, since just a handful of AZD1222 recipients were seropositive for SARS-CoV-2 at baseline. After two AZD1222 doses, spike-specific TCR breadth and depth were significantly higher than at day 0 and than in MenACWY recipients. No day 14 peak-response samples were available, so repertoires were characterized only after the peak T cell response. Epitopes outside the regions mutated in the B.1.351 and B.1.1.7 variants were reportedly recognized by nearly half of the unique spike-specific TCRs. CD4 TCRs associated with the vaccine covered the entire spike protein, and the dominant responses were in regions 160-218 and 743-854. In the small 56-69-year group, the increase in depth fell short of significance, most likely because of low power. Participants were mostly white British, with more females than males. The authors suggested clonal diversity may have been underestimated.

Comment on this clone: Its target antigen remains unknown. Base quality data are lacking; no much larger clone is found one base away.

The CDR3 regions of human TCRbeta chains were subjected to immunosequencing. The original pipeline was this. Repertoire TCRs were checked for matches against a reference library of SARS-CoV-2-specific TCRs that had been generated using the MIRA antigen-specificity platform. Breadth was defined as the fraction of unique TCRs that were SARS-CoV-2-associated, and depth was defined as the fraction of total T cells that were SARS-CoV-2-associated. Using the MIRA data, every spike-specific TCR was mapped to the spike region that the TCR reacted to and assigned to either a CD4 or a CD8 class. Log10-transformed breadth and depth values were compared by one-way ANOVA with Sidak's multiple comparisons tests. In TCRdb, the immuneACCESS table is reduced to in-frame sequences with V and J assigned. These tables do not hold every clone; where another copy was compared, an unresolved V gene accounts for under half, and the others remain unexplained. That table gives V, J and clone size, and the DNA gave D and trimming. The table for this sample lists about 160,000 clones; almost 90% of them were counted only once. The ten top clones hold 5.5% of the sample.

The sample here was peripheral blood, taken on day 0 of AZD1222 vaccination. This sequence originates from an adult in good health. Rearrangement joined TRBV19 to TRBJ1-5, with no reliable assignment of the D segment. The bases read TGTGCCAGTAGTCCACGGGCGCCCCTTAGCAATCAGCCCCAGCATTTT. It encodes CASSPRAPLSNQPQHF.